This T cell receptor (beta chain) was found in a study of T cells in Graves' hyperthyroidism and ophthalmopathy. Amplified TCR beta CDR3 regions came from RNA transcripts. The primer set for the first-round RT-PCR of the TCR CDR3 was HTBI. A single record per CDR3 protein comes from TCRdb applying MiXCR to the multiplex PCR reads. The table records hundreds of thousands of distinct CDR3 sequences, 15% to 19% of them present only once. This CDR3 contains 18 residues. Trimming at V came to 1 base and at J to 3 bases, leaving 4 bases not matched to a gene. Germline CDR1 SGHTA, CDR2 FQGNSA. Study outcomes and limitations: Ophthalmopathy, which appeared later, was predicted by the model a median 6.5 months before onset.

An approximately 10 ml volume of fresh peripheral blood provided the PBMCs. Many counts were recorded for this clonotype. The antigen is undetermined. This TCR was sampled from a woman younger than 30 with Graves' hyperthyroidism that later progressed to Graves' ophthalmopathy. The genes are TRBV7-2 and TRBJ2-2; TRBD2 matches at 14 bases. Sequences were obtained from blood. The CDR3 sequence is CASSLGLAGGEYTGELFF. CDR3 DNA sequence: TGTGCCAGCAGCTTAGGACTAGCGGGAGGGGAATACACCGGGGAGCTGTTTTTT.